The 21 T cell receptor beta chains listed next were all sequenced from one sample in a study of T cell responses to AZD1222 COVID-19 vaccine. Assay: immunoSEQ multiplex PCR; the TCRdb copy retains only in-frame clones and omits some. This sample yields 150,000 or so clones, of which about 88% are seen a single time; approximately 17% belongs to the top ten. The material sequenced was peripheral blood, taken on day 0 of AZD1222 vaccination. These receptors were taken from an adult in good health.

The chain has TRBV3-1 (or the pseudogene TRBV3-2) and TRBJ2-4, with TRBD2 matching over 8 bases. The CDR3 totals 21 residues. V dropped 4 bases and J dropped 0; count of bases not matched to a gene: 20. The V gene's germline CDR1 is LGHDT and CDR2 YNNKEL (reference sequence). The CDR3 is CASSLPGGGGRHYLAKNIQYF. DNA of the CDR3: TGTGCCAGCAGCCTCCCGGGGGGGGGCGGTAGGCATTACTTAGCCAAAAACATTCAGTACTTC.

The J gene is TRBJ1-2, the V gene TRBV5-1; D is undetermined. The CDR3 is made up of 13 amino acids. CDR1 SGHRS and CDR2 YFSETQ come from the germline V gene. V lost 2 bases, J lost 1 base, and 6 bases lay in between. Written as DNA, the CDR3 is TGCGCCAGCAGCTTTTCTGATAACTATGGCTACACCTTC. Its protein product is CASSFSDNYGYTF.

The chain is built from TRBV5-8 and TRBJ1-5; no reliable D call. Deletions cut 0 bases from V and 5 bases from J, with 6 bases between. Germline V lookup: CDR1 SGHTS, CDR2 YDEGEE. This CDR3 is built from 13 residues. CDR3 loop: CASSLDWDQPQHF. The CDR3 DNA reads TGTGCCAGCAGCTTGGATTGGGATCAGCCCCAGCATTTT.

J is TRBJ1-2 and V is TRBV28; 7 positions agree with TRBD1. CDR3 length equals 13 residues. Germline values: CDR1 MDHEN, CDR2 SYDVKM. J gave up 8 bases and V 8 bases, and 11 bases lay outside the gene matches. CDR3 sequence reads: CASHRQGLGGYTF. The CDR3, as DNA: TGTGCCAGCCACCGACAGGGCTTGGGGGGCTACACCTTC.

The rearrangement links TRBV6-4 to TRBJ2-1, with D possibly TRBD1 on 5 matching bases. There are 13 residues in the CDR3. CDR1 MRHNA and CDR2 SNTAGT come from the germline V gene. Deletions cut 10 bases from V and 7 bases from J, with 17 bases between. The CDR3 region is CATPGSQANEQFF. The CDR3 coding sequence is TGTGCCACCCCCGGGTCACAGGCGAATGAGCAGTTCTTC.

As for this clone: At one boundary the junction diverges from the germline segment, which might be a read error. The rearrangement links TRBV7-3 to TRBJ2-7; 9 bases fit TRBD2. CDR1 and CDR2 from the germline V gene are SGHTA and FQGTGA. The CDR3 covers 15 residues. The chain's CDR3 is CASSEGLAGGGEQYF. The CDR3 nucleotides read TGCGCCAGCAGCGAAGGACTCGCGGGAGGGGGGGAGCAGTACTTC.

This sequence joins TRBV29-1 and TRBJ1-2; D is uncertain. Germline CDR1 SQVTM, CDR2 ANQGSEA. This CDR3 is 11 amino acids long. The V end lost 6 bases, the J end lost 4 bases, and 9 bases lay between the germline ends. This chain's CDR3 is CSVSTSYGYTF. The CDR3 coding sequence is TGCAGCGTCTCGACGAGCTATGGCTACACCTTC.

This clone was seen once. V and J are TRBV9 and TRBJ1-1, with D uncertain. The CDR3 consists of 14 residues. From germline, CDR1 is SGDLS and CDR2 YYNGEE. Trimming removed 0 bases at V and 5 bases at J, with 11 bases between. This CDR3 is CASSVAELATEAFF. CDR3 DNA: TGTGCCAGCAGCGTAGCGGAGTTAGCTACTGAAGCTTTCTTT.

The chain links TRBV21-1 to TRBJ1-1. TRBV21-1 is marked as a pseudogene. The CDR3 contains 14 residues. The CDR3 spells CASSPPGRHPEAFF. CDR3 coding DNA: TGTGCCAGCAGCCCCCCGGGCCGCCATCCAGAAGCTTTCTTT.

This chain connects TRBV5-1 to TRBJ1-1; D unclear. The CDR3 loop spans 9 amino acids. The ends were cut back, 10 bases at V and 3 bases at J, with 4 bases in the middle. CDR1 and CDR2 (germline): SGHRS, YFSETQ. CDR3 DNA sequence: TGCGCCTTCTACACTGAAGCTTTCTTT. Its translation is CAFYTEAFF.

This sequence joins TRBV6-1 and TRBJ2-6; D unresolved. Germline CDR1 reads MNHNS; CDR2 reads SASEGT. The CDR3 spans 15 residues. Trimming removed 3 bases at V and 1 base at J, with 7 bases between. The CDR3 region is CASSDKPSGANVLTF. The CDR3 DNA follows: TGTGCCAGCAGTGATAAGCCTTCTGGGGCCAACGTCCTGACTTTC.

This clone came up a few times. The CDR3 reads CASSAKGSYEQYF. The DNA of the CDR3 is TGTGCCAGCAGCGCCAAGGGTTCCTACGAGCAGTACTTC. The chain has TRBV9 and TRBJ2-7, with D unresolved. The CDR3 consists of 13 residues. Trimming removed 3 bases from V and 1 base from J, with 8 bases in between. Germline V gene lookup returns CDR1 SGDLS and CDR2 YYNGEE. Combining the CDR3 with reference TRBV9 and TRBJ2-7 gives the whole variable domain DSGVTQTPKHLITATGQRVTLRCSPRSGDLSVYWYQQSLDQGLQFLIQYYNGEERAKGNILERFSAQQFPDLHSELNLSSLELGDSALYFCASSAKGSYEQYFGPGTRLTVT.

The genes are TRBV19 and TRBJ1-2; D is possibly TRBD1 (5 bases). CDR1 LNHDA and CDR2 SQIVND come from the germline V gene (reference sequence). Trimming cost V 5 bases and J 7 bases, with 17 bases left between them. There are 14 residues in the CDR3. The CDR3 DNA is TGTGCCAGTAGTGACCCGGGGACCTTATTTGGCTACACCTTC. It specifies CASSDPGTLFGYTF.

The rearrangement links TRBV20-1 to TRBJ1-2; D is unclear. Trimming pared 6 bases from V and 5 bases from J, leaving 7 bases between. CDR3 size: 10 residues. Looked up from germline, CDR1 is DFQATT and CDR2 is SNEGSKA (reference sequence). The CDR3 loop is CSARSYGYTF. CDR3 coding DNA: TGCAGTGCCAGGTCTTATGGCTACACCTTC.

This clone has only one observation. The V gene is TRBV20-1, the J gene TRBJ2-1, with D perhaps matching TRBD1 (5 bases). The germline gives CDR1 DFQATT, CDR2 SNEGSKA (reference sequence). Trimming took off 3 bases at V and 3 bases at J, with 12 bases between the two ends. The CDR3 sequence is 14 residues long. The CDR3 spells CSASAGLSYNEQFF. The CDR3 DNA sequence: TGCAGTGCTAGTGCAGGGTTAAGCTACAATGAGCAGTTCTTC.

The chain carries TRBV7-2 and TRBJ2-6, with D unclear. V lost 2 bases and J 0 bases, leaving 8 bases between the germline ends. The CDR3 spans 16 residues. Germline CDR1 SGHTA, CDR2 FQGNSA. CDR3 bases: TGTGCCAGCAGCTTAACTGGTGGCTCTGGGGCCAACGTCCTGACTTTC. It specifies CASSLTGGSGANVLTF.

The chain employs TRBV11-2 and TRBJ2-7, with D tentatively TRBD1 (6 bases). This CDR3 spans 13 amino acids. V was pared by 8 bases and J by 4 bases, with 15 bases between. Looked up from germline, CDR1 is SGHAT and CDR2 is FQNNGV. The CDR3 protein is CASRQGPLYEQYF. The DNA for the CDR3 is TGTGCCAGCCGGCAGGGGCCCCTATACGAGCAGTACTTC.

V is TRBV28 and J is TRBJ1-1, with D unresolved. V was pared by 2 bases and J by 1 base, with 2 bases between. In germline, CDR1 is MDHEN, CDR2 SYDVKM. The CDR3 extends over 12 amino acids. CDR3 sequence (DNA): TGTGCCAGCAGTTTAGAGAACACTGAAGCTTTCTTT. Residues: CASSLENTEAFF. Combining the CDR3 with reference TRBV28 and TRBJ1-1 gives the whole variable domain DVKVTQSSRYLVKRTGEKVFLECVQDMDHENMFWYRQDPGLGLRLIYFSYDVKMKEKGDIPEGYSVSREKKERFSLILESASTNQTSMYLCASSLENTEAFFGQGTRLTVV.

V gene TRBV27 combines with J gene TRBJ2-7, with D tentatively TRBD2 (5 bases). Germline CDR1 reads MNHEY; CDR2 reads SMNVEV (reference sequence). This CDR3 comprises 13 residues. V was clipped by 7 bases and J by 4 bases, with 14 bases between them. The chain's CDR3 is CASKRAEVYEQYF. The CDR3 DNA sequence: TGTGCCAGCAAAAGGGCGGAGGTATACGAGCAGTACTTC.

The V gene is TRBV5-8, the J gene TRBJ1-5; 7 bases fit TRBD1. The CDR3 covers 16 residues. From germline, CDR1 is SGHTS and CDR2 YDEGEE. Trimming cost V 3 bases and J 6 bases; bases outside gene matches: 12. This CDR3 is CASSYSTGRLVQPQHF. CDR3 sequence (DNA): TGTGCCAGCAGCTACTCGACAGGGCGACTCGTTCAGCCCCAGCATTTT.

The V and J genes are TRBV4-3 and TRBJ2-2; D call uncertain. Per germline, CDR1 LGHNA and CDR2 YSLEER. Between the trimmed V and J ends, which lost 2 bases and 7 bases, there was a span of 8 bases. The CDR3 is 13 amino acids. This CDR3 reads CASSQTMNGELFF. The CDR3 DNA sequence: TGCGCCAGCAGCCAAACGATGAACGGGGAGCTGTTTTTT.